The 12 T cell receptor beta chains presented below share a single source sample, sequenced in a study of PD-L1 blockade in urothelial cancer. Repertoires were generated with immunoSEQ multiplex PCR, while TCRdb's copy carries only in-frame clones and drops some. The repertoire includes tens of thousands of clones, approximately 81% of them detected once, and 4% sits in the top ten. Described time point: pretreatment peripheral blood. The material sequenced was PBMCs, taken around atezolizumab (anti-PD-L1) treatment. The receptors were sampled from a man in his 70s with urothelial cancer.

The V gene is TRBV7-2, the J gene TRBJ2-7, with TRBD2 identical over 8 bases. The CDR3 sequence is 16 residues long. Per germline, CDR1 SGHTA and CDR2 FQGNSA. Losses at the gene ends were 5 bases for V and 3 bases for J; bases not matched to a gene: 12. This chain's CDR3 is CASSPRRRGADYEQYF. DNA of the CDR3: TGTGCCAGCAGCCCCCGTCGGCGGGGGGCGGACTACGAGCAGTACTTC.

This clone was seen a handful of times. V gene TRBV6-1 combines with J gene TRBJ1-2; D perhaps matches TRBD1 (6 bases). The germline V gene encodes CDR1 MNHNS and CDR2 SASEGT. This CDR3 contains 15 residues. V shed 4 bases and J shed 4 bases, with 16 bases lying between them. The CDR3 spells CASSARGQGPYGYTF. CDR3 coding DNA: TGTGCCAGCAGTGCAAGGGGACAAGGGCCCTATGGCTACACCTTC.

The chain uses TRBV11-2 and TRBJ2-3; D unresolved. The V gene's germline CDR1 is SGHAT and CDR2 FQNNGV. V dropped 1 base and J dropped 8 bases, with 4 bases sitting between them. The CDR3 consists of 11 residues. The CDR3 nucleotides are TGTGCCAGCAGCTTAGTTATTACGCAGTATTTT. It codes for CASSLVITQYF.

The sample holds one count of this clone. The rearrangement links TRBV9 to TRBJ2-7; 8 nucleotides agree with TRBD2. The CDR3 is 17 residues long. V lost 3 bases and J lost 1; bases outside the gene matches: 12. The germline V gene has CDR1 SGDLS and CDR2 YYNGEE. CDR3 region: CASSENWETSGSYEQYF. In DNA form, the CDR3 reads TGTGCCAGCAGCGAGAATTGGGAAACTAGCGGATCCTACGAGCAGTACTTC.

This clone appeared a single time. V gene TRBV7-9 combines with J gene TRBJ2-5; a possible D gene is TRBD1 (6 bases). Trimming shortened V by 2 bases and J by 8 bases, and 12 bases separated the two germline ends. The CDR3 has 13 amino acids. CDR1 and CDR2 (germline): SEHNR, FQNEAQ (reference sequence). The CDR3, as DNA: TGTGCCAGCAGCTTACCACAGGGACGCACCCAGTACTTC. Translated: CASSLPQGRTQYF.

The genes are TRBV4-2 and TRBJ2-6, with a tentative D call TRBD2 (5 bases). V dropped 0 bases and J dropped 2 bases, with 11 bases sitting between them. This CDR3 contains 17 residues. Germline CDR1 is LGHNA and CDR2 is YNFKEQ. Written as DNA, the CDR3 is TGTGCCAGCAGCCAAGAAACGGGAACGGCTGGGGCCAACGTCCTGACTTTC. This sequence encodes CASSQETGTAGANVLTF.

The J gene is TRBJ2-7, the V gene TRBV5-8, with D possibly matching TRBD1 (6 bases). V lost 4 bases, J lost 5 bases, and 13 bases lay in between. The CDR3 is made up of 13 amino acids. Germline CDR1 is SGHTS and CDR2 is YDEGEE. The CDR3 loop is CASSKRGYHEQYF. CDR3 DNA: TGTGCCAGCAGCAAGAGGGGGTATCACGAGCAGTACTTC. Based on the CDR3 plus reference TRBV5-8 and TRBJ2-7, the full variable domain is EAGVTQSPTHLIKTRGQQATLRCSPISGHTSVYWYQQALGLGLQFLLWYDEGEERNRGNFPPRFSGRQFPNYSSELNVNALELEDSALYLCASSKRGYHEQYFGPGTRLTVT.

This chain uses TRBV9 with TRBJ2-3; 7 bases match TRBD2. The CDR3 length is 17 residues. Germline CDR1 reads SGDLS; CDR2 reads YYNGEE. J gave up 5 bases and V 4 bases, and 16 bases lay outside the gene matches. The CDR3 DNA sequence: TGTGCCAGCAGCCCGATTTCTAGCGGACTAAGGGGAGATACGCAGTATTTT. Amino acid sequence: CASSPISSGLRGDTQYF.

This chain uses TRBV11-2 with TRBJ1-2; D uncertain. CDR1 and CDR2 (germline): SGHAT, FQNNGV. The V gene lost 1 base and the J gene lost 6 bases, with 9 bases spanning the gap. CDR3 length equals 13 residues. The CDR3 is CASSLGQSDGYTF. The CDR3 nucleotides read TGTGCCAGCAGCTTAGGGCAGTCTGATGGCTACACCTTC.

J is TRBJ2-3 and V is TRBV10-3; 7 nucleotides match TRBD1. The CDR3 length is 13 residues. Unmatched junction bases numbered 7, after V lost 10 bases and J lost 3 bases. Germline loops: CDR1 ENHRY, CDR2 SYGVKD. As DNA, the CDR3 is TGTGCCAGCAAAGACAGGGAGACAGATACGCAGTATTTT. This translates into CASKDRETDTQYF.

This chain uses TRBV10-3 with TRBJ1-1; tentatively, D is TRBD1 (5 bases). V was cut by 6 bases and J by 0 bases, with 11 bases left in between. The CDR3 has 14 residues. CDR1 is ENHRY and CDR2 is SYGVKD in the germline V gene. CDR3 DNA: TGTGCCATCAGACAGGAGTATATGAACACTGAAGCTTTCTTT. Protein: CAIRQEYMNTEAFF.

In its sample, this clone was seen once. The rearrangement joins TRBV2 to TRBJ1-1; 9 bases map to TRBD1. In germline, CDR1 is SNHLY, CDR2 FYNNEI. V shed 6 bases, J shed 3 bases, and the junction held 5 bases outside the gene matches. The CDR3 consists of 14 residues. The CDR3 reads CASSLGTGYTEAFF. CDR3 nucleotide sequence: TGTGCCAGCAGCTTGGGGACAGGGTACACTGAAGCTTTCTTT.